The T cell receptor beta chain described here comes from a study of beta chain features in type 1 diabetes. The study's findings and limits: There were fewer insertions and more deletions at the VDJ junctions of type 1 diabetes patients.

The authors reverse transcribed all of the isolated RNA, so sequencing captured expressed TCRB transcripts. Using immunoSEQ multiplex PCR, the repertoire was profiled, and TCRdb retains in-frame clones only, with some absent. The table includes 250,000 to 350,000 clones, 14% detected once. A remark on this clone: The antigen is unknown.

Trimming removed 6 bases from V and 1 base from J; junction bases left unmatched: 1. Per the germline V gene, CDR1 is LNHDA and CDR2 is SQIVND (reference sequence). This CDR3 region has 16 residues. This chain joins TRBV19 and TRBJ2-6, with 12 bases fitting TRBD1. The TCR comes from a man aged 30-40 years in good health. Sequencing input: central memory CD4+ T cells from blood. CDR3 coding DNA: TGTGCCAGTAGGGGACAGGGGGCTTCTGGGGCCAACGTCCTGACTTTC. It codes for CASRGQGASGANVLTF.